The 27 T cell receptor beta chains reported below all come from one sample, sequenced in a study of human thymus T cells. TCRdb keeps only in-frame clones here, not all; method: immunoSEQ multiplex PCR. Of 45,000 to 50,000 clones detected, over 90% appear once; the ten largest clones hold about 0.17%. The source material was blood. Every receptor here comes from a girl under three years old with a congenital heart defect but otherwise immunologically healthy.

This chain connects TRBV29-1 to TRBJ2-5; D is possibly TRBD2 (6 bases). Germline CDR1 and CDR2: SQVTM and ANQGSEA. CDR3 length equals 13 residues. V lost 4 bases to trimming and J lost 3 bases, with 12 bases between them. In nucleotides, the CDR3 is TGCAGCGTTGCCGGGACTGTGGAAGAGACCCAGTACTTC. As protein: CSVAGTVEETQYF.

V gene TRBV4-3 combines with J gene TRBJ2-3; D is undetermined. The CDR3 sequence is 17 residues long. Germline CDR1 and CDR2: LGHNA and YSLEER. The V and J ends lost 4 bases and 2 bases respectively, with 19 bases between them. The CDR3 DNA follows: TGCGCCAGCAGCCGCCTCCCGTCAGGAGAGGCCACAGATACGCAGTATTTT. Its protein is CASSRLPSGEATDTQYF.

This clone was recorded only once. This chain links TRBV9 with TRBJ1-3; perhaps TRBD1 as D (5 bases). CDR1 and CDR2 from the germline V gene are SGDLS and YYNGEE. This CDR3 is built from 16 residues. V lost 2 bases and J 5 bases, leaving 17 bases between the germline ends. CDR3 DNA: TGTGCCAGCAGCGTTTCGAGGGGAGGCCTAAGAAACACCATATATTTT. Protein sequence: CASSVSRGGLRNTIYF.

CDR3 DNA: TGTGCCAGCAGCTTCACGGGAGGGACGATTGGGCAGTACTTC. Amino acid sequence: CASSFTGGTIGQYF. The chain is built from TRBV5-5 and TRBJ2-7; 8 bases align to TRBD2. Germline assignment: CDR1 SGHKS and CDR2 YYEKEE (reference sequence). The CDR3 spans 14 residues. V trimming: 2 bases; J trimming: 9 bases; junction bases outside the gene matches: 10.

The gene calls are TRBV28 and TRBJ2-1; 10 positions agree with TRBD2. This CDR3 contains 19 residues. CDR1 and CDR2 (germline): MDHEN, SYDVKM. V was pared by 3 bases and J by 0 bases, with 11 bases of the junction left unmatched. The CDR3 is CASSFQTGKREGSYNEQFF. CDR3 nucleotides: TGTGCCAGCAGTTTCCAGACAGGGAAGCGGGAGGGCTCCTACAATGAGCAGTTCTTC.

In its sample, this clone was seen once. This rearrangement joins TRBV10-3 to TRBJ1-3, with TRBD1 as a possible D gene (5 bases). The CDR3 covers 12 residues. The germline gives CDR1 ENHRY, CDR2 SYGVKD. The V end was cut by 9 bases, the J end by 3 bases, with 9 bases between. DNA of the CDR3: TGTGCCATAAGAGGGGATGGAAACACCATATATTTT. Amino acids: CAIRGDGNTIYF.

CDR3 residues: CAWSVEWDPPTYEQYF. CDR3 DNA sequence: TGTGCCTGGAGTGTCGAATGGGACCCACCCACCTACGAGCAGTACTTC. The chain uses TRBV30 and TRBJ2-7; possibly TRBD1 or TRBD2 for D (5 bases each). Deletions cut 0 bases from V and 2 bases from J, with 17 bases between. Germline assignment: CDR1 GTSNPN and CDR2 SVGIG (reference sequence). The CDR3 has 16 residues.

The gene calls are TRBV10-2 and TRBJ2-1, with TRBD2 matching 9 bases. This CDR3 is 15 amino acids long. J was trimmed by 4 bases and V by 6 bases; bases with no gene match: 7. Germline V gene lookup returns CDR1 WSHSY and CDR2 SAAADI. CDR3 sequence (DNA): TGCGCCAGCAGAATAGCGGGAGTGGCGTACAATGAGCAGTTCTTC. Its translation: CASRIAGVAYNEQFF.

The V and J genes are TRBV29-1 and TRBJ1-1; D uncertain. The V end was cut by 8 bases, the J end by 0 bases, with 13 bases between. Per the germline V gene, CDR1 is SQVTM and CDR2 is ANQGSEA. The CDR3 sequence is 13 residues long. The DNA for the CDR3 is TGCAGCTTTCGACTGACCATGAACACTGAAGCTTTCTTT. Protein: CSFRLTMNTEAFF.

This chain joins TRBV7-2 and TRBJ2-7; 7 positions match TRBD2. The CDR3 is 18 residues long. V was pared by 5 bases and J by 3 bases, with 19 bases of the junction left unmatched. Germline V gives CDR1 SGHTA, CDR2 FQGNSA. The CDR3 reads CASSAQRTPGGRLYEQYF. The CDR3 DNA reads TGTGCCAGCAGCGCGCAACGGACGCCGGGGGGTAGGCTCTACGAGCAGTACTTC.

This chain joins TRBV6-6 and TRBJ2-1; D remains ambiguous. CDR1 is MNHNY and CDR2 is SVGAGI in the germline V gene (reference sequence). V was clipped by 3 bases and J by 8 bases, with 5 bases between them. The CDR3 is made up of 11 amino acids. CDR3 sequence: CASSYLDEQFF. For the CDR3, the DNA is TGTGCCAGCAGTTATTTGGATGAGCAGTTCTTC.

The gene calls are TRBV6-5 and TRBJ1-2; the match to TRBD1 covers 7 bases. The length of the CDR3 is 13 residues. Germline V gives CDR1 MNHEY, CDR2 SVGAGI. V dropped 5 bases and J dropped 11; count of bases not matched to a gene: 11. CDR3 region: CASSPSFRQGYTF. The DNA for the CDR3 is TGTGCCAGCAGTCCCTCCTTTCGACAGGGATACACCTTC.

This chain links TRBV19 with TRBJ1-1; D uncertain. Germline V gene sequence: CDR1 LNHDA, CDR2 SQIVND (reference sequence). V lost 3 bases and J lost 5, with 19 bases in between. CDR3 length equals 16 residues. The CDR3 DNA is TGTGCCAGTAGTATCCCACCCGTGGGGTTAAGGACTGAAGCTTTCTTT. Amino acid sequence: CASSIPPVGLRTEAFF.

CDR3 region: CASSPMKTGVGANVLTF. CDR3 bases: TGTGCCAGCAGCCCGATGAAGACAGGGGTTGGGGCCAACGTCCTGACTTTC. This rearrangement joins TRBV7-6 to TRBJ2-6, with 8 bases identical to TRBD1. The CDR3 covers 17 residues. Germline V gene sequence: CDR1 SGHVS, CDR2 FNYEAQ. V shed 5 bases and J 3 bases; nucleotides not matched to a gene: 9.

In this sample, this clone turned up once. The chain has TRBV27 and TRBJ2-1, with no clear D. The CDR3 length is 11 residues. V lost 3 bases, J lost 7 bases, and 4 bases lay in between. The germline CDR1 and CDR2 sequences are MNHEY and SMNVEV (reference sequence). CDR3 region: CASSFFNEQFF. The CDR3 DNA sequence: TGTGCCAGCAGTTTTTTTAATGAGCAGTTCTTC.

V gene TRBV2 combines with J gene TRBJ1-2; 9 bases map to TRBD1. V lost 2 bases, J lost 12 bases, and 1 base stayed unmatched. The germline V gene has CDR1 SNHLY and CDR2 FYNNEI. CDR3 size: 11 residues. The CDR3 loop is CASSERTGDTF. Written as DNA, the CDR3 is TGTGCCAGCAGTGAAAGGACAGGGGACACCTTC.

The V call is TRBV6-4, the J call TRBJ1-1; D is unresolved. The CDR3 consists of 12 residues. The V gene's germline CDR1 is MRHNA and CDR2 SNTAGT. Trimming shortened V by 6 bases and J by 1 base, and 6 bases separated the two germline ends. CDR3 region: CASSGRNTEAFF. CDR3 in DNA: TGTGCCAGCAGCGGCAGGAACACTGAAGCTTTCTTT.

The chain combines TRBV28 with TRBJ1-1; D gene uncertain. The germline V gene encodes CDR1 MDHEN and CDR2 SYDVKM. Trimming pared 2 bases from V and 0 bases from J, leaving 16 bases between. The CDR3 contains 17 residues. The CDR3 spells CASSLVPGSAMNTEAFF. In DNA, the CDR3 is TGTGCCAGCAGTTTAGTTCCAGGATCCGCCATGAACACTGAAGCTTTCTTT.

The rearrangement uses TRBV7-6 and TRBJ1-4; D is perhaps TRBD1 (6 bases). The CDR3 is 19 amino acids. Trimming stripped 5 bases from V and 8 bases from J, with 30 bases between. CDR1 is SGHVS, CDR2 FNYEAQ, per germline. CDR3 in DNA: TGTGCCAGCAGCCCGCTGCTTTGGGGCCCCTTAAACACAGGGGAAAAACTGTTTTTT. Translated, it gives CASSPLLWGPLNTGEKLFF. The full variable domain, rest sourced from reference TRBV7-6 and TRBJ1-4, is GAGVSQSPRYKVTKRGQDVALRCDPISGHVSLYWYRQALGQGPEFLTYFNYEAQQDKSGLPNDRFSAERPEGSISTLTIQRTEQRDSAMYRCASSPLLWGPLNTGEKLFFGSGTQLSVL.

The genes are TRBV27 and TRBJ2-3; D might be TRBD1 (5 bases). CDR1 MNHEY and CDR2 SMNVEV come from the germline V gene (reference sequence). The CDR3 has 16 residues. V was clipped by 5 bases and J by 0 bases, with 15 bases between them. CDR3 in amino acids: CASSQNLTASTDTQYF. The CDR3 DNA is TGTGCCAGCAGTCAAAACCTGACAGCCAGCACAGATACGCAGTATTTT.

The gene calls are TRBV30 and TRBJ1-2; 9 bases agree with TRBD1. J lost 7 bases, V lost 5 bases, and 5 bases had no gene match. The CDR3 has 12 residues. In germline, CDR1 is GTSNPN, CDR2 SVGIG (reference sequence). The CDR3 bases are TGTGCCTGGGCGGGACAGGGTTCTGGCTACACCTTC. It is translated as CAWAGQGSGYTF.

This chain uses TRBV6-6 with TRBJ2-7, with 8 nucleotides matching TRBD1. There are 14 residues in the CDR3. Losses at the gene ends were 2 bases for V and 3 bases for J; bases not matched to a gene: 3. Germline lookup yields CDR1 MNHNY and CDR2 SVGAGI (reference sequence). The CDR3 DNA sequence: TGTGCCAGCAGTTACGACAGGGGATACTACGAGCAGTACTTC. It yields the protein CASSYDRGYYEQYF.

The chain recombines TRBV6-8 with TRBJ1-2; weak D call: TRBD1 (6 bases). CDR1 and CDR2 from the germline V gene are MNHGY and SAAAGT. V gave up 2 bases and J gave up 6 bases, with 10 bases separating them. This CDR3 spans 13 amino acids. CDR3 coding DNA: TGTGCCAGCAGTTACGGACAGCCTAATGGCTACACCTTC. It specifies CASSYGQPNGYTF.

This sequence joins TRBV5-1 and TRBJ2-1, with 11 bases identical to TRBD2. The CDR3 runs 16 residues. Germline V gene data show CDR1 as SGHRS and CDR2 as YFSETQ. Trimming took 3 bases from V and 3 from J; bases not matched to a gene: 5. The CDR3 nucleotides are TGCGCCAGCAGCTCGACTAGCGGGGCCTTCTACAATGAGCAGTTCTTC. This encodes CASSSTSGAFYNEQFF.

As DNA, the CDR3 is TGTGCCAGCAGCTTATTTAGGGCGGGAGGGCTTAGCTACGAGCAGTACTTC. It translates to CASSLFRAGGLSYEQYF. The V gene is TRBV7-2, the J gene TRBJ2-7, with TRBD2 matching 9 bases. CDR1 and CDR2 (germline): SGHTA, FQGNSA. Trimming took 2 bases from V and 3 from J; bases not matched to a gene: 11. This CDR3 has 17 amino acids.

The chain employs TRBV2 and TRBJ2-1; 8 nucleotides align to TRBD2. This CDR3 is built from 15 residues. Trimming took 3 bases from V and 6 from J; bases not matched to a gene: 7. Germline assignment: CDR1 SNHLY and CDR2 FYNNEI. Written as DNA, the CDR3 is TGTGCCAGCAGTGAGGGTAGCGGGAAGTTCAATGAGCAGTTCTTC. Translated, it gives CASSEGSGKFNEQFF.

The V gene is TRBV4-2, the J gene TRBJ1-5, with 7 bases lining up with TRBD1. Germline CDR1 LGHNA, CDR2 YNFKEQ. Trimming cost V 0 bases and J 2 bases; bases outside gene matches: 13. The CDR3 is 19 amino acids. The CDR3 DNA reads as TGTGCCAGCAGCCAAGACGGGAGACAGGGCCGGTTGGGCAATCAGCCCCAGCATTTT. It encodes CASSQDGRQGRLGNQPQHF.